The source of this T cell receptor (beta chain) is a study of blood T cell repertoires in COVID-19. About the research overall: From T cells, B-cell-depleted T cells, or PBMCs came the material, which was cDNA or gDNA.

The authors' processing: Scientists estimated how many nucleated cells there were by amplifying reference gene primers. Only in-frame clones appear in the TCRdb table, and some are missing; sequencing was by immunoSEQ multiplex PCR. V and J calls and clone size are copied from that table; D and trimming were computed from the DNA. The sample shows about 120,000 clones, just under 80% of them seen only once. Germline V gene lookup returns CDR1 KGHSH and CDR2 LQKENI. The CDR3 is 13 amino acids. The ends were cut back, 3 bases at V and 6 bases at J, with 11 bases in the middle. The chain recombines TRBV18 with TRBJ1-2; D might be TRBD1 (6 bases). The clonotype comes from a man between 60 and 75 years old with active or convalescent COVID-19. What was sequenced was peripheral blood. The CDR3 loop is CASSPRAGDGYTF. As DNA, the CDR3 is TGTGCCAGCTCACCCCGGGCAGGGGATGGCTACACCTTC.